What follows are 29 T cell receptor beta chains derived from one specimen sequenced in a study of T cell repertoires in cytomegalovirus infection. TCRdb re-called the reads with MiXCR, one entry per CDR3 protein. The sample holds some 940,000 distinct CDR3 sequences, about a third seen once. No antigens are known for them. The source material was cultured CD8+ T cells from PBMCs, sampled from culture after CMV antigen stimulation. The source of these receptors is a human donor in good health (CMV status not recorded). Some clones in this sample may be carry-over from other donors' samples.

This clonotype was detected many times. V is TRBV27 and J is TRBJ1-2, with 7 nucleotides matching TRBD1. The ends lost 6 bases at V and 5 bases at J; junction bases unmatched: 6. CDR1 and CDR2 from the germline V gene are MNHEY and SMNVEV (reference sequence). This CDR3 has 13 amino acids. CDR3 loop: CASSLDRTYGYTF. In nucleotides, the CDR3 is TGTGCCAGCAGCCTGGACAGGACTTATGGCTACACCTTC.

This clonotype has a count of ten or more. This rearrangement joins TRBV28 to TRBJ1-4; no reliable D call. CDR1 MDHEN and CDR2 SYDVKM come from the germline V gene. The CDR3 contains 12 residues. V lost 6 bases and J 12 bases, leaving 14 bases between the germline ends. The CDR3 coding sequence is TGTGCCAGCAGGGACCCGGGAAAGGAACTGTTTTTT. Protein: CASRDPGKELFF.

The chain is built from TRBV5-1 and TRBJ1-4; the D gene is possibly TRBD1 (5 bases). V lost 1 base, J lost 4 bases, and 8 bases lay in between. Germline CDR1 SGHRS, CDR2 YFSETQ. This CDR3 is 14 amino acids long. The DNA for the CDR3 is TGCGCCAGCAGCTTGCGCCAGGGTAATGAAAAACTGTTTTTT. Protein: CASSLRQGNEKLFF.

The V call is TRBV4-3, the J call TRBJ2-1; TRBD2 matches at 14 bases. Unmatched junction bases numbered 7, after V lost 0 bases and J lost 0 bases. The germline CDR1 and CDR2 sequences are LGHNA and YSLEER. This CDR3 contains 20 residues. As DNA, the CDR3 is TGCGCCAGCAGCCAAGATGGGGGGACTAGCGGGGGAATCTCCTACAATGAGCAGTTCTTC. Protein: CASSQDGGTSGGISYNEQFF.

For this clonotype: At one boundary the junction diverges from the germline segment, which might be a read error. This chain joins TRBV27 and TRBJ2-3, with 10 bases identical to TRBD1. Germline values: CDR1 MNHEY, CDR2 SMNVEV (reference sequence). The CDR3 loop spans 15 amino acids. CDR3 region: CASSARDRGTNTQYF. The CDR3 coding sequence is TGTGCCAGCAGTGCCCGGGACAGGGGCACAAATACGCAGTATTTT.

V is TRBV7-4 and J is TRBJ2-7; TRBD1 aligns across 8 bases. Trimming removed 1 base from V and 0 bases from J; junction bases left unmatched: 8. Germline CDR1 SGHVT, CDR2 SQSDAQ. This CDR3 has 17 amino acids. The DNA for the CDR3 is TGTGCCAGCAGCTTAGTAGGACAGGGTATTTTCTCCTACGAGCAGTACGTC. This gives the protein CASSLVGQGIFSYEQYV.

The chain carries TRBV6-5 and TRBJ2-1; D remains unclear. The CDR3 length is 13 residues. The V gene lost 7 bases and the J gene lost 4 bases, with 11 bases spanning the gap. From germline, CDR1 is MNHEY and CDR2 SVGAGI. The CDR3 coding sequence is TGTGCCAGCACAGCGTCTAATTACAATGAGCAGTTCTTC. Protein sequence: CASTASNYNEQFF.

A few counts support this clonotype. DNA of the CDR3: TGTGCCAGCAGGGTCATGACGGATCCCAATGAGCAGTTCTTC. Protein: CASRVMTDPNEQFF. The rearrangement joins TRBV5-6 to TRBJ2-1; D remains ambiguous. The CDR3 has 14 residues. Looked up from germline, CDR1 is SGHDT and CDR2 is YYEEEE. V was clipped by 5 bases and J by 6 bases, with 15 bases between them.

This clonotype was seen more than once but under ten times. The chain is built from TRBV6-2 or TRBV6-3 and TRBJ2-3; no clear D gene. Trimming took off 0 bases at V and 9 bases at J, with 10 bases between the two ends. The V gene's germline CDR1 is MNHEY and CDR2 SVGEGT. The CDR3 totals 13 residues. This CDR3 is CASSYSSVGTQYF. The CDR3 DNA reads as TGTGCCAGCAGTTACTCATCGGTGGGAACGCAGTATTTT.

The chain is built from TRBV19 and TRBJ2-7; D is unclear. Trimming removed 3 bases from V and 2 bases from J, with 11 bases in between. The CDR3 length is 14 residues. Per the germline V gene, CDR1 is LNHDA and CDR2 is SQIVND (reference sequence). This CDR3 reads CASSMAGSTYEQYF. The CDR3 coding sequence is TGTGCCAGTAGTATGGCCGGGTCGACCTACGAGCAGTACTTC.

CDR3 amino acids: CASSGRQENIQYF. The DNA for the CDR3 is TGTGCCAGTAGTGGGAGACAAGAAAACATTCAGTACTTC. The V gene is TRBV19, the J gene TRBJ2-4; tentatively, D is TRBD2 (5 bases). Looked up from germline, CDR1 is LNHDA and CDR2 is SQIVND (reference sequence). CDR3 length: 13 amino acids. V lost 5 bases and J lost 5, with 10 bases in between.

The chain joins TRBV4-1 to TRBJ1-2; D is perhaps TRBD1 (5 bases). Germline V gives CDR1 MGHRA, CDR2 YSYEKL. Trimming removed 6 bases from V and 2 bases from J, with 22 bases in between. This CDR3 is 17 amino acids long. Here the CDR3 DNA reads TGCGCCAGCAGTCCTTGGGGGTCAGGGTCGGAAAACTATGGCTACACCTTC. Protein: CASSPWGSGSENYGYTF.

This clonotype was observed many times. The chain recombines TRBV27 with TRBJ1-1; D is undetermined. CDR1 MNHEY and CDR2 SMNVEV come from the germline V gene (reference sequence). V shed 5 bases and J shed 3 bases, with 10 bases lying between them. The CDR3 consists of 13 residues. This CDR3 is CASSRQLDTEAFF. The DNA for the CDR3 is TGTGCCAGCAGTCGCCAGCTTGACACTGAAGCTTTCTTT.

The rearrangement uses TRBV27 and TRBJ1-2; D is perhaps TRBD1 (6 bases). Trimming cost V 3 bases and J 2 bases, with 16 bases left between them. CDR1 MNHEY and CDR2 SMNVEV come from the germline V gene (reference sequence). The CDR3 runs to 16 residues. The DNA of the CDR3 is TGTGCCAGCAGTTTTTTCGAGGGGGGGGTCAACTATGGCTACACCTTC. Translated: CASSFFEGGVNYGYTF.

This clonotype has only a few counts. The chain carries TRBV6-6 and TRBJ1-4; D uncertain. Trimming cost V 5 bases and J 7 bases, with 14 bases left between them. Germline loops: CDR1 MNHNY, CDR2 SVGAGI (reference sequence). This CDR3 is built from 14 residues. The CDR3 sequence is CASSLTEAREKLFF. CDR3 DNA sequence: TGTGCCAGCAGTCTGACCGAGGCCCGTGAAAAACTGTTTTTT.

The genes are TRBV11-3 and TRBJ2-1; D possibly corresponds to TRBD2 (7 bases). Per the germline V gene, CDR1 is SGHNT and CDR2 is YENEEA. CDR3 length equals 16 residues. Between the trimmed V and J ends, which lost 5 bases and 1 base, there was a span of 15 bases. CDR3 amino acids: CASSPGRGGSYNEQFF. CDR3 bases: TGTGCCAGCAGCCCAGGGAGGGGGGGATCCTACAATGAGCAGTTCTTC.

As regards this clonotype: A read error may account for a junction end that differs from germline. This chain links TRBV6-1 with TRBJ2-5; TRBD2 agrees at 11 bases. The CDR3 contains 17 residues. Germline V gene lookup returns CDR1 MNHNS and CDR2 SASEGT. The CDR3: CARSKTTSGGYQETQYF. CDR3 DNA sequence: TGTGCCCGCAGTAAGACAACTAGCGGGGGATACCAAGAGACCCAGTACTTC.

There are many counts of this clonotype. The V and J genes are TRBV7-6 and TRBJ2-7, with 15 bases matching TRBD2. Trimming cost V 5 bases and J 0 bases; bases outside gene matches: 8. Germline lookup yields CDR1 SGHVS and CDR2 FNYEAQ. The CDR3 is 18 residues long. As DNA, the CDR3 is TGTGCCAGCAGCGGCAGTGGGACTAGCGGGGGGACCTCCTACGAGCAGTACGTC. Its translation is CASSGSGTSGGTSYEQYV.

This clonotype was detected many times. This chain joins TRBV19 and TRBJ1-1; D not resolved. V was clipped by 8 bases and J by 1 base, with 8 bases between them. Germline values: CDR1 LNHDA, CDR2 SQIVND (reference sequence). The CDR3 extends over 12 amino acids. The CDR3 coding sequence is TGTGCCAGTCGCCTTGCGAACACTGAAGCTTTCTTT. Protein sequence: CASRLANTEAFF.

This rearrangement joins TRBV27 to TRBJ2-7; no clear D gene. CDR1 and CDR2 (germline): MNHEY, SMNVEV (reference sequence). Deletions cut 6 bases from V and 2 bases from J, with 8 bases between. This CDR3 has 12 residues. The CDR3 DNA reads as TGTGCCAGCAGGGCCGGGCCCTACGAGCAGTACTTC. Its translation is CASRAGPYEQYF.

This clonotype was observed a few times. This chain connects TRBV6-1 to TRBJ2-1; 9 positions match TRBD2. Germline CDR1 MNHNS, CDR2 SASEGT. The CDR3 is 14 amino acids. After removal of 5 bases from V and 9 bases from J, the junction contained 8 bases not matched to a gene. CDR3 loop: CASSLAGVFTEQFF. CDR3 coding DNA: TGTGCCAGCAGTTTAGCGGGGGTTTTCACTGAGCAGTTCTTC.

Written as DNA, the CDR3 is TGTGCCAGTAAGGCAGGGACCTCCGGGGAGCTGTTTTTT. Protein sequence: CASKAGTSGELFF. V gene TRBV19 combines with J gene TRBJ2-2, with D perhaps given as TRBD1 or TRBD2 (5 bases each). CDR3 length equals 13 residues. Germline V lookup: CDR1 LNHDA, CDR2 SQIVND (reference sequence). Between the trimmed V and J ends, which lost 7 bases and 6 bases, there was a span of 12 bases.

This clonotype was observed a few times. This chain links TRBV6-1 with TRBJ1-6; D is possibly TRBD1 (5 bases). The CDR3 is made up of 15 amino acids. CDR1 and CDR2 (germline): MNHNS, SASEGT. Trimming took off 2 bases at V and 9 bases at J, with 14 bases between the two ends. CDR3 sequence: CASSETKGRGSPLHF. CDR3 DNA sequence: TGTGCCAGCAGTGAAACAAAGGGGAGAGGTTCACCCCTCCACTTT.

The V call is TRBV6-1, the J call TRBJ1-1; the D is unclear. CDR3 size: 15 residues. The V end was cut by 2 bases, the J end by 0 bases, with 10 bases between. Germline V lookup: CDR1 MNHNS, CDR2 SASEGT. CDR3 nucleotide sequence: TGTGCCAGCAGTGAAAAAGGCACGTTGAACACTGAAGCTTTCTTT. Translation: CASSEKGTLNTEAFF.

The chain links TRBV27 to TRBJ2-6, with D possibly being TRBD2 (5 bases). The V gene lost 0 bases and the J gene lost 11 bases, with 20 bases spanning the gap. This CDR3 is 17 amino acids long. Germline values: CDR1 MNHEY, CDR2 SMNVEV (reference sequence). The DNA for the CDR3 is TGTGCCAGCAGTTTATCATTCAGCCCGACGGACTTCCACGTCCTGACTTTC. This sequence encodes CASSLSFSPTDFHVLTF. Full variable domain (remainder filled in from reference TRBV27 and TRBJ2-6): EAQVTQNPRYLITVTGKKLTVTCSQNMNHEYMSWYRQDPGLGLRQIYYSMNVEVTDKGDVPEGYKVSRKEKRNFPLILESPSPNQTSLYFCASSLSFSPTDFHVLTFGAGSRLTVL.

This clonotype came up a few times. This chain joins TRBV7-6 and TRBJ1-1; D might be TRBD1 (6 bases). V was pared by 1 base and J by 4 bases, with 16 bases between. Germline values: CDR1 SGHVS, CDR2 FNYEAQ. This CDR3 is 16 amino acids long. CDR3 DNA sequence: TGTGCCAGCAGCTTAGGGGTCAGGGGCGCGTCCACTGAAGCTTTCTTT. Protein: CASSLGVRGASTEAFF.

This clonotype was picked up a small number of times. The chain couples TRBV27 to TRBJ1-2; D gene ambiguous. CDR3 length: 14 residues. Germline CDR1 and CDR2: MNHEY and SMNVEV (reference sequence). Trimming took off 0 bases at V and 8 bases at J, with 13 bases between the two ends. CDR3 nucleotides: TGTGCCAGCAGTTTATCTCGCGGTTTCAACGGCTACACCTTC. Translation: CASSLSRGFNGYTF.

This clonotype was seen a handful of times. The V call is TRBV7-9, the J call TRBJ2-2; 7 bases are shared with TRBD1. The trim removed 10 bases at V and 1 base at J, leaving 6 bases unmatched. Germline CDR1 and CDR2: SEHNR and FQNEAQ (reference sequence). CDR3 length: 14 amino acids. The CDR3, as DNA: TGTGCCACCCTGAGACAGGGGAACACCGGGGAGCTGTTTTTT. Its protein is CATLRQGNTGELFF.

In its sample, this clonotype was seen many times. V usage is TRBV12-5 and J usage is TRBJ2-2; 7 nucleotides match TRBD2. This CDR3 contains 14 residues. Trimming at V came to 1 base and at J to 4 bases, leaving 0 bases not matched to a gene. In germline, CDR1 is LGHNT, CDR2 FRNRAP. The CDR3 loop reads CASGLGGGTGELFF. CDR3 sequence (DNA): TGTGCTAGTGGTTTGGGCGGGGGCACCGGGGAGCTGTTTTTT.